This T cell receptor (beta chain) was observed in a study of cytomegalovirus exposure and HLA in healthy donors. The length of the CDR3 is 18 residues. In germline, CDR1 is LGHNA, CDR2 YNFKEQ. Trimming took 4 bases from V and 7 from J; bases not matched to a gene: 20. A multiplex PCR was run with 60 Vbeta primers and 13 Jbeta primers. The method was immunoSEQ multiplex PCR; TCRdb's version includes in-frame clones alone and lacks a portion of them. The sample consists of 200,000 or so clones, approximately 85% of them appearing once. This clonotype originated in a woman between 40 and 55 years old in good health and CMV-seronegative. The V call is TRBV4-2, the J call TRBJ2-7; 9 nucleotides agree with TRBD1. The sample consisted of PBMCs. DNA of the CDR3: TGTGCCAGCAGCCCAACCGGGGACCGGGACAGGGCCTCGGAGGAGCAGTACTTC. Its protein product is CASSPTGDRDRASEEQYF.